The entry below gives a single T cell receptor beta chain sequence along with its context. Here immunoSEQ multiplex PCR was the method, and the copy in TCRdb shows in-frame clones only, minus some. The sample has about 170,000 clones, 86% seen once. The data were taken from a study of blood T cell repertoires in COVID-19. The sample consisted of peripheral blood. The TCR originated in a man aged 65 to 85 with acute or convalescent COVID-19.

CDR3 coding DNA: TGTGCCAGCAGGAGGGGTAGCGGGGGGGCCATGTACCAAGAGACCCAGTACTTC. Residues: CASRRGSGGAMYQETQYF. The rearrangement links TRBV2 to TRBJ2-5; 11 bases align to TRBD2. There are 18 residues in the CDR3. The germline CDR1 and CDR2 sequences are SNHLY and FYNNEI. Trimming removed 6 bases from V and 0 bases from J; junction bases left unmatched: 12.